Below are 23 T cell receptor beta chains sequenced from a single sample in a study of blood T cell repertoires in COVID-19. Repertoires were generated with immunoSEQ multiplex PCR, while TCRdb's copy carries only in-frame clones and drops some. Of approximately 110,000 clones in the sample, about 75% were seen once. The sample taken for sequencing was peripheral blood. The source is a woman in her 70s with acute or convalescent COVID-19.

The V and J genes are TRBV11-2 and TRBJ1-2, with 7 bases that match TRBD1. The germline V gene encodes CDR1 SGHAT and CDR2 FQNNGV. V shed 4 bases and J 0 bases; nucleotides not matched to a gene: 8. This CDR3 has 16 amino acids. The CDR3 DNA follows: TGTGCCAGCAGCTACCGTACAGGGGCGACTAACTATGGCTACACCTTC. Translation: CASSYRTGATNYGYTF.

The CDR3 loop reads CASSLMSRNNEQFF. In nucleotides, the CDR3 is TGTGCCAGCAGCTTAATGTCCAGAAACAATGAGCAGTTCTTC. The chain uses TRBV5-6 and TRBJ2-1, with D hard to call. In germline, CDR1 is SGHDT, CDR2 YYEEEE. Deletions cut 2 bases from V and 5 bases from J, with 11 bases between. The CDR3 extends over 14 amino acids.

This clone was found a few times. The rearrangement uses TRBV5-1 and TRBJ1-4; 11 nucleotides line up with TRBD1. Germline CDR1 and CDR2: SGHRS and YFSETQ. V lost 4 bases, J lost 7 bases, and 6 bases stayed unmatched. The CDR3 length is 15 residues. In DNA form, the CDR3 reads TGCGCCAGCAGCGGGTGGACAGGGGGCTCTGAAAAACTGTTTTTT. Amino acids: CASSGWTGGSEKLFF.

The chain links TRBV11-2 to TRBJ2-5; 9 nucleotides align to TRBD1. Germline CDR1 is SGHAT and CDR2 is FQNNGV. This CDR3 region has 19 residues. V gave up 1 base and J gave up 4 bases; unmatched junction bases: 16. The CDR3 DNA reads as TGTGCCAGCAGCTTAGCTTCCCAGCCTCAATCGGACAGGGGAGAGACCCAGTACTTC. Protein product: CASSLASQPQSDRGETQYF.

The gene calls are TRBV19 and TRBJ1-1, with D tentatively TRBD1 (5 bases). The germline gives CDR1 LNHDA, CDR2 SQIVND (reference sequence). Trimming stripped 4 bases from V and 3 bases from J, with 18 bases between. CDR3 size: 16 residues. The CDR3 nucleotides are TGTGCCAGTAGTAAGCCCCAGGGTAGAGTAGACACTGAAGCTTTCTTT. Encoded protein: CASSKPQGRVDTEAFF. Combining the CDR3 with reference TRBV19 and TRBJ1-1 gives the whole variable domain DGGITQSPKYLFRKEGQNVTLSCEQNLNHDAMYWYRQDPGQGLRLIYYSQIVNDFQKGDIAEGYSVSREKKESFPLTVTSAQKNPTAFYLCASSKPQGRVDTEAFFGQGTRLTVV.

The CDR3 nucleotides are TGTGCCAGCAGCTTGAGGGGGCCGGATGGCTACACCTTC. Translation gives CASSLRGPDGYTF. The rearrangement uses TRBV5-6 and TRBJ1-2; 7 bases align to TRBD1. CDR3 size: 13 residues. V gave up 1 base and J gave up 6 bases; unmatched junction bases: 3. Per germline, CDR1 SGHDT and CDR2 YYEEEE.

This rearrangement joins TRBV6-1 to TRBJ1-1; D call uncertain. V was cut by 1 base and J by 0 bases, with 9 bases left in between. The CDR3 loop spans 15 amino acids. Germline loops: CDR1 MNHNS, CDR2 SASEGT. The CDR3 loop reads CASSEVAAMNTEAFF. For the CDR3, the DNA is TGTGCCAGCAGTGAAGTGGCGGCGATGAACACTGAAGCTTTCTTT.

The V and J genes are TRBV5-1 and TRBJ1-2, with D possibly being TRBD1 (6 bases). V dropped 3 bases and J dropped 4 bases, with 16 bases sitting between them. The CDR3 totals 15 residues. CDR1 SGHRS and CDR2 YFSETQ come from the germline V gene. The CDR3 DNA is TGCGCCAGCAGCTCGTCCGGGACACGAACCTATGGCTACACCTTC. Translation: CASSSSGTRTYGYTF.

This rearrangement joins TRBV7-6 to TRBJ2-1; TRBD2 matches at 13 bases. The CDR3 length is 18 residues. Per germline, CDR1 SGHVS and CDR2 FNYEAQ. J gave up 0 bases and V 4 bases, and 6 bases lay outside the gene matches. The CDR3 here is CASSSLGLAGSSYNEQFF. The CDR3 DNA follows: TGTGCCAGCAGCTCTTTGGGACTAGCGGGGAGCTCCTACAATGAGCAGTTCTTC. Full variable domain (remainder filled in from reference TRBV7-6 and TRBJ2-1): GAGVSQSPRYKVTKRGQDVALRCDPISGHVSLYWYRQALGQGPEFLTYFNYEAQQDKSGLPNDRFSAERPEGSISTLTIQRTEQRDSAMYRCASSSLGLAGSSYNEQFFGPGTRLTVL.

The chain has TRBV9 and TRBJ2-2, with unresolved D. This CDR3 is built from 13 residues. V was pared by 6 bases and J by 7 bases, with 13 bases between. Germline V lookup: CDR1 SGDLS, CDR2 YYNGEE. CDR3 DNA sequence: TGTGCCAGCAACCGGCCAGGCCTCGGGGAGCTGTTTTTT. Residues: CASNRPGLGELFF.

The rearrangement links TRBV9 to TRBJ1-1, with D maybe TRBD1 (5 bases). The CDR3 sequence is 14 residues long. The V gene's germline CDR1 is SGDLS and CDR2 YYNGEE. Deletions cut 0 bases from V and 3 bases from J, with 9 bases between. CDR3 loop: CASSVGGADTEAFF. As DNA, the CDR3 is TGTGCCAGCAGCGTAGGGGGCGCTGACACTGAAGCTTTCTTT.

A note on this clone: The sample has other DNA sequences that encode this CDR3 too. The gene calls are TRBV13 and TRBJ1-2; 9 nucleotides match TRBD1. Unmatched junction bases numbered 3, after V lost 5 bases and J lost 2 bases. This CDR3 has 14 residues. Germline assignment: CDR1 PRHDT and CDR2 FYEKMQ (reference sequence). The CDR3 sequence is CASSLGTGNYGYTF. The DNA for the CDR3 is TGTGCCAGCAGCCTCGGGACAGGGAACTATGGCTACACCTTC. The whole variable domain, filled in from reference TRBV13 and TRBJ1-2, reads AAGVIQSPRHLIKEKRETATLKCYPIPRHDTVYWYQQGPGQDPQFLISFYEKMQSDKGSIPDRFSAQQFSDYHSELNMSSLELGDSALYFCASSLGTGNYGYTFGSGTRLTVV.

CDR3 residues: CASSRLPGAAGYEQYF. The CDR3, as DNA: TGTGCCAGCAGCCGCTTGCCAGGCGCCGCGGGTTACGAGCAGTACTTC. This chain uses TRBV3-1 (or the pseudogene TRBV3-2) with TRBJ2-7; perhaps TRBD2 as D (5 bases). The germline gives CDR1 LGHDT, CDR2 YNNKEL (reference sequence). Between the trimmed V and J ends, which lost 4 bases and 4 bases, there was a span of 20 bases. The CDR3 is 16 residues long.

The chain uses TRBV20-1 and TRBJ2-1; D is ambiguous. The germline V gene has CDR1 DFQATT and CDR2 SNEGSKA (reference sequence). The length of the CDR3 is 11 residues. V was shortened by 2 bases and J by 4 bases, with 3 bases between the two germline ends. The DNA of the CDR3 is TGCAGTGCTAGACTATACAATGAGCAGTTCTTC. Protein product: CSARLYNEQFF.

V is TRBV6-6 and J is TRBJ1-5; D gene ambiguous. The V end was cut by 6 bases, the J end by 6 bases, with 15 bases between. Germline V lookup: CDR1 MNHNY, CDR2 SVGAGI (reference sequence). The CDR3 sequence is 14 residues long. CDR3 bases: TGTGCCAGCAGCCCCGTTGATGCGTCTCAGCCCCAGCATTTT. Translating it yields CASSPVDASQPQHF.

The J gene is TRBJ1-5, the V gene TRBV27; D perhaps matches TRBD1 (6 bases). Germline values: CDR1 MNHEY, CDR2 SMNVEV (reference sequence). This CDR3 is built from 16 residues. Trimming took 11 bases from V and 4 from J, leaving 24 bases between them. CDR3 protein: CAYHNRTDVRNQPQHF. The CDR3 DNA follows: TGTGCCTACCATAATCGGACAGACGTGAGAAATCAGCCCCAGCATTTT.

V usage is TRBV6-2 or TRBV6-3 and J usage is TRBJ1-5, with D hard to call. Trimming left V 2 bases short and J 11 bases short, with 16 bases between. The CDR3 contains 14 residues. Germline assignment: CDR1 MNHEY and CDR2 SVGEGT. The CDR3 DNA is TGTGCCAGCAGTTACGACTTTGTGAGACCAGCCCAGCATTTT. It translates to CASSYDFVRPAQHF.

The chain is built from TRBV3-1 (or the pseudogene TRBV3-2) and TRBJ1-3; D not resolved. Per germline, CDR1 LGHDT and CDR2 YNNKEL (reference sequence). This CDR3 region has 15 residues. Trimming pared 1 base from V and 9 bases from J, leaving 16 bases between. The DNA for the CDR3 is TGTGCCAGCAGCCAAGGATCCGGTTCGGGAGGCACCATATATTTT. Encoded protein: CASSQGSGSGGTIYF.

The chain employs TRBV3-1 (or the pseudogene TRBV3-2) and TRBJ2-7; D perhaps matches TRBD1 (6 bases). Trimming stripped 2 bases from V and 0 bases from J, with 8 bases between. Germline CDR1 reads LGHDT; CDR2 reads YNNKEL (reference sequence). The CDR3 runs 14 residues. In DNA form, the CDR3 reads TGTGCCAGCAGCCAATCAGGGGCCTCCTACGAGCAGTACTTC. Residues: CASSQSGASYEQYF.

V is TRBV15 and J is TRBJ2-5; 9 nucleotides agree with TRBD1. With 3 bases clipped from V and 4 bases from J, the junction kept 6 bases outside the gene matches. This CDR3 region has 15 residues. Germline loops: CDR1 LNHNV, CDR2 YYDKDF (reference sequence). CDR3 nucleotide sequence: TGTGCCACCAGCAGTGGGACAGGGATGATAGAGACCCAGTACTTC. As protein: CATSSGTGMIETQYF.

V usage is TRBV5-8 and J usage is TRBJ1-4; 8 bases align to TRBD1. Germline assignment: CDR1 SGHTS and CDR2 YDEGEE. The CDR3 runs to 15 residues. Unmatched junction bases numbered 3, after V lost 0 bases and J lost 5 bases. In DNA form, the CDR3 reads TGTGCCAGCAGCTTGGGGACAGGGATAAATGAAAAACTGTTTTTT. It translates to CASSLGTGINEKLFF. Complete variable domain (other parts from reference TRBV5-8 and TRBJ1-4): EAGVTQSPTHLIKTRGQQATLRCSPISGHTSVYWYQQALGLGLQFLLWYDEGEERNRGNFPPRFSGRQFPNYSSELNVNALELEDSALYLCASSLGTGINEKLFFGSGTQLSVL.

This chain uses TRBV6-6 with TRBJ1-4, with 10 bases matching TRBD1. With V trimmed by 6 bases and J by 6 bases, 7 bases remained unmatched. There are 15 residues in the CDR3. Germline CDR1 MNHNY, CDR2 SVGAGI (reference sequence). CDR3 bases: TGTGCCAGCAGCTATTCTGGGACAGGGGATGAAAAACTGTTTTTT. It is translated as CASSYSGTGDEKLFF.

The V gene is TRBV19, the J gene TRBJ1-2; TRBD1 matches 9 bases. Germline V gene data show CDR1 as LNHDA and CDR2 as SQIVND (reference sequence). The junction had 6 bases not matched to a gene; V was cut back by 6 bases and J by 4 bases. CDR3 size: 14 residues. CDR3 in amino acids: CASSGQGRSYGYTF. The DNA of the CDR3 is TGTGCCAGTAGCGGACAGGGGCGAAGCTATGGCTACACCTTC.